This TCR beta chain came from a study of shared clonotypes between healthy human individuals (dated by TCRdb to about 2020). Concerning the study at large: Two women and a few men aged 18 to 49 years were included in the cohort. For each donor, CD4 naive and CD4 memory were each given three plates, CD8 naive was given two plates, and CD8 memory was given one plate. Between about 0.8 and 8.9 billion PBMCs per donor were obtained by leukapheresis. To estimate repertoire size and how much clonotypes are shared between individuals, the study performed deep sequencing of blood TCR repertoires from a few healthy adults. Different laboratories and diverse techniques were used to prepare libraries and sequence TCR repertoires, to increase sequencing depth and limit assay-specific biases.

Using the deep immunoSEQ assay, TCR CDR3 regions were amplified from genomic DNA by multiplex PCR. Extracted genomic DNA from each cell subset was distributed evenly across all wells of several immunoSEQ 96-well plates, and each plate was treated as a replicate. For sorted subsets, around 200 ng genomic DNA, equal to 30,000 to 35,000 T cell genomes, was loaded into each replicate PCR. Purified libraries were measured with a Qubit 3.0 fluorometer, size-checked on a Bioanalyzer 2100, and measured again with the KAPA Library Quantification kit. Each immunoSEQ 96-well plate was sequenced on its own single-read 150-cycle Illumina NextSeq 550 flow cell. Per the authors' processing: Because the immunoSEQ output held only junctional sequences and lacked quality scores, the filtering could not match the filtering applied to full-length reads. Sequences were annotated with PyIR, a Python wrapper for IgBLAST v1.9, using IMGT germline references to assign V/J genes and CDR3. Any read was removed if the V/J assignment was weak (E-value above 1e-6), the CDR3 was missing, or the read contained stop codons, out-of-frame junctions, or ambiguous translated residues. V3J clonotypes were defined as sequences sharing an identical inferred V gene, J gene, and CDR3 amino acid sequence. Percentage overlap between repertoires was computed as shared unique clonotypes divided by the size of the smaller repertoire. Three approaches were used to assess repertoire richness: RTK rarefaction, the Chao1 estimator, and Recon v2.1 estimates of unobserved clonotypes. OLGA was used to compute generation probabilities for all TCRbeta clonotypes that the gDNA method yielded from a handful of donors. In TCRdb, the immuneACCESS table is reduced to in-frame sequences with V and J assigned. These tables do not hold every clone; where another copy was compared, an unresolved V gene accounts for under half, and the others remain unexplained. D and trimming come from the DNA, and the V and J calls and clone size come from that table. The sample has about 2.3 million clones on record, about nine tenths of them singletons. The leading ten clones occupy more than 0.35% of the sample.

On this clone: The specificity of this receptor is unknown. Base qualities are not at hand, and no much larger clone is one base apart.

General conclusions and limits of the study: When several donors were compared, the shared fraction of clonotypes was 5% to 6.5% for naive CD4, 3.5% for naive CD8, roughly 2.5% for memory CD4, and 0.4% for memory CD8. Only blood was sampled, and tissue TCR repertoires likely differ from those in blood. The small number of donors limited the genetic and exposure-history diversity represented. Pairwise subsampling led to the expectation that sequencing depth would affect the degree of clonotype sharing among donors. Incomplete sequencing was indicated by rarefaction of sorted-subset datasets, despite the large sequencing depth. Compared with non-shared clonotypes, the clonotypes found in all four sorted-subset donors had higher generation probabilities. Naive subsets generally had larger estimated clonotype richness than memory subsets.

Donors were healthy HIV-negative adults with no recently reported acute infections or vaccinations. Every donor was a Caucasian adult residing in Nashville, Tennessee, USA. CD4+ T cells were enriched through magnetic negative selection, after which naive cells were positively selected on CD45RA and the remaining negative fraction served as the memory subset. After blood collection by leukapheresis, PBMCs were isolated using Ficoll-Histopaque density gradient centrifugation and then cryopreserved in the vapor phase of liquid nitrogen. Analytical flow cytometry was used to check the purity and quantity of each magnetically sorted T cell population. Each sorted fraction had its genomic DNA isolated and then quantified by UV absorbance on a Nanodrop 2000c. Its CDR3 holds 16 amino acids, cysteine through phenylalanine. Only the CDR3 DNA stays, 48 bases, in frame from base 1. For CDR1 and CDR2, the germline V gene lists SGHRS and YFSETQ. Relative to germline, V is 1 base shorter and J is 0 bases shorter, with 11 bases between their ends.

The V and J genes are TRBV5-1 and TRBJ1-3; the D gene remains uncertain. Sequencing input: naive CD4+ T cells from PBMCs. This specimen's cell subset or site label, interpreted: CD45RA+ positively selected. The receptor was isolated from a man aged 18 to 29 in good health. Some clones in this sample may be carry-over from other donors' samples. This receptor carries the CDR3 CASSLSRTPSGNTIYF. The sequenced DNA: TGCGCCAGCAGCTTGTCTAGAACCCCCTCTGGAAACACCATATATTTT.